These 31 T cell receptor beta chains originate from one sample sequenced in a study of blood T cell repertoires in COVID-19. TCRdb's table, derived via immunoSEQ multiplex PCR, lists solely in-frame clones and lacks some. The sample carries hundreds of thousands of clones, around 89% recorded once. Source material: peripheral blood. The source is a woman aged 40 to 50 who had recovered from COVID-19.

On this clone itself: A junction boundary mismatches the germline segment, possibly from a read error. This rearrangement joins TRBV3-1 (or the pseudogene TRBV3-2) to TRBJ1-1; D is uncertain. The germline gives CDR1 LGHDT, CDR2 YNNKEL (reference sequence). This CDR3 is 12 amino acids long. The CDR3 DNA sequence: TGTGCCAGCAGACAAGCCCAATCTGAAGCTTTCTTT. Residues: CASRQAQSEAFF.

This rearrangement joins TRBV21-1 to TRBJ1-5; the table assigns TRBD1, which was not confirmed against the DNA. TRBV21-1 is labeled a pseudogene. The CDR3 has 17 residues. CDR3 sequence: CANARGRDRYSNQPQHF. CDR3 sequence (DNA): TGTGCCAACGCTAGGGGGCGAGATCGTTATAGCAATCAGCCCCAGCATTTT.

The rearrangement uses TRBV7-8 and TRBJ1-4, with TRBD1 matching 8 bases. CDR1 and CDR2 (germline): SGHVS, FQNEAQ. V was pared by 5 bases and J by 2 bases, with 4 bases of the junction left unmatched. CDR3 length: 15 amino acids. For the CDR3, the DNA is TGTGCCAGCAGCAGCAGGACAGGGACTAATGAAAAACTGTTTTTT. Protein: CASSSRTGTNEKLFF.

The count of this clone is one. This rearrangement joins TRBV7-8 to TRBJ2-1; no definite D call. The CDR3 has 13 amino acids. V was pared by 2 bases and J by 7 bases, with 9 bases between. Per germline, CDR1 SGHVS and CDR2 FQNEAQ. The CDR3 nucleotides are TGTGCCAGCAGCTTACCAGGCCGAAATGAGCAGTTCTTC. Amino acid sequence: CASSLPGRNEQFF.

The chain links TRBV5-1 to TRBJ2-5, with D unclear. The CDR3 totals 12 residues. The V and J ends lost 0 bases and 3 bases respectively, with 3 bases between them. Germline lookup yields CDR1 SGHRS and CDR2 YFSETQ. The CDR3 protein is CASSLGKETQYF. In nucleotides, the CDR3 is TGCGCCAGCAGCTTGGGTAAAGAGACCCAGTACTTC.

The chain employs TRBV7-2 and TRBJ2-5; 9 bases align to TRBD1. The germline V gene encodes CDR1 SGHTA and CDR2 FQGNSA. CDR3 length equals 16 residues. J gave up 2 bases and V 7 bases, and 11 bases lay outside the gene matches. As DNA, the CDR3 is TGTGCCAGCATCACCAGGGGGGGGACAGGGCAAGAGACCCAGTACTTC. It yields the protein CASITRGGTGQETQYF.

The rearrangement links TRBV29-1 to TRBJ2-7; 10 nucleotides match TRBD1. Trimming at V came to 7 bases and at J to 5 bases, leaving 5 bases not matched to a gene. CDR1 and CDR2 from the germline V gene are SQVTM and ANQGSEA. The CDR3 spans 12 residues. DNA of the CDR3: TGCAGCGGGATGACAGGGGGCGACGAGCAGTACTTC. Its translation: CSGMTGGDEQYF.

This chain connects TRBV29-1 to TRBJ2-5; TRBD1 aligns across 10 bases. CDR3 length equals 13 residues. The germline CDR1 and CDR2 sequences are SQVTM and ANQGSEA. Trimming took 1 base from V and 7 from J; bases not matched to a gene: 3. CDR3 nucleotides: TGCAGCGTTGAAGTGGACAGGGGGACGACCCAGTACTTC. Amino acids: CSVEVDRGTTQYF.

This clone was found a few times. The germline gene is not matched at one end of the junction; a read error may be the cause. This chain connects TRBV7-7 to TRBJ2-5; 13 bases are shared with TRBD2. The CDR3 sequence is 16 residues long. Germline V lookup: CDR1 SSHAT, CDR2 FNYEAQ (reference sequence). The CDR3 spells CASSPGLAGVQETQYF. CDR3 DNA sequence: TGTGCTAGCAGCCCCGGACTAGCGGGGGTCCAAGAGACCCAGTACTTC.

This chain joins TRBV6-6 and TRBJ1-6, with a tentative D call TRBD1 (5 bases). Trimming removed 10 bases at V and 3 bases at J, with 16 bases between. From germline, CDR1 is MNHNY and CDR2 SVGAGI (reference sequence). This CDR3 is built from 15 residues. Written as DNA, the CDR3 is TGTGCCACCGCAGGGAGGGCCCACTATAATTCACCCCTCCACTTT. Translated, it gives CATAGRAHYNSPLHF.

The V call is TRBV4-3, the J call TRBJ2-2; D possibly corresponds to TRBD1 (5 bases). Germline CDR1 reads LGHNA; CDR2 reads YSLEER. V gave up 4 bases and J gave up 0 bases, with 9 bases separating them. The CDR3 extends over 15 amino acids. CDR3 sequence: CASSPGATNTGELFF. Written as DNA, the CDR3 is TGCGCCAGCAGCCCTGGGGCAACGAACACCGGGGAGCTGTTTTTT.

This clone was recorded once. The rearrangement joins TRBV3-1 (or the pseudogene TRBV3-2) to TRBJ2-3, with 7 bases fitting TRBD2. In germline, CDR1 is LGHDT, CDR2 YNNKEL (reference sequence). This CDR3 is 15 amino acids long. The V and J ends lost 3 bases and 3 bases, in that order; junction bases with no gene match: 6. CDR3 nucleotides: TGTGCCAGCAGCCAGGGGGGGACGCAAACAGATACGCAGTATTTT. Residues: CASSQGGTQTDTQYF.

The V gene is TRBV7-2, the J gene TRBJ1-2, with D maybe TRBD1 (5 bases). CDR3 length: 15 residues. Germline CDR1 is SGHTA and CDR2 is FQGNSA. V lost 1 base to trimming and J lost 8 bases, with 17 bases between them. CDR3 residues: CASSLVGEGLSGYTF. CDR3 bases: TGTGCCAGCAGCTTAGTAGGGGAGGGATTAAGCGGCTACACCTTC. The full variable domain, rest sourced from reference TRBV7-2 and TRBJ1-2, is GAGVSQSPSNKVTEKGKDVELRCDPISGHTALYWYRQSLGQGLEFLIYFQGNSAPDKSGLPSDRFSAERTGGSVSTLTIQRTQQEDSAVYLCASSLVGEGLSGYTFGSGTRLTVV.

This chain joins TRBV3-1 (or the pseudogene TRBV3-2) and TRBJ1-5; 10 nucleotides align to TRBD1. V trimming: 4 bases; J trimming: 9 bases; junction bases outside the gene matches: 6. Germline V gene lookup returns CDR1 LGHDT and CDR2 YNNKEL (reference sequence). The CDR3 contains 14 residues. As DNA, the CDR3 is TGTGCCAGCAGCCCCCGGGACAGGGGAGTGCCCCAGCATTTT. Translating it yields CASSPRDRGVPQHF.

This chain links TRBV11-2 with TRBJ2-7, with D maybe TRBD1 (6 bases). The CDR3 contains 15 residues. Germline CDR1 is SGHAT and CDR2 is FQNNGV. The ends were cut back, 3 bases at V and 2 bases at J, with 14 bases in the middle. CDR3 sequence (DNA): TGTGCCAGCAGCTTCGAACAGGGTTCCCCCTACGAGCAGTACTTC. This sequence encodes CASSFEQGSPYEQYF.

This chain connects TRBV4-3 to TRBJ2-7; 9 bases fit TRBD2. The V segment lost 0 bases and the J segment 1 base; nucleotides outside the gene matches: 10. CDR1 and CDR2 (germline): LGHNA, YSLEER. This CDR3 is built from 18 residues. The CDR3, as DNA: TGCGCCAGCAGCCAAGATGCCCCAAGCGCGGGAGGGTCCTACGAGCAGTACTTC. Its translation: CASSQDAPSAGGSYEQYF.

As regards this clone: The same CDR3 is also encoded by other DNA sequences in this sample. The chain joins TRBV9 to TRBJ2-3; tentative D call: TRBD2 (6 bases). This CDR3 spans 13 amino acids. Germline V gene lookup returns CDR1 SGDLS and CDR2 YYNGEE. Trimming took 1 base from V and 6 from J, leaving 9 bases between them. The CDR3 sequence is CASSVPGADTQYF. The CDR3 bases are TGTGCCAGCAGCGTACCGGGAGCCGATACGCAGTATTTT. The whole variable domain, filled in from reference TRBV9 and TRBJ2-3, reads DSGVTQTPKHLITATGQRVTLRCSPRSGDLSVYWYQQSLDQGLQFLIQYYNGEERAKGNILERFSAQQFPDLHSELNLSSLELGDSALYFCASSVPGADTQYFGPGTRLTVL.

Concerning this clone itself: The CDR3 end shows no conserved phenylalanine or tryptophan, and so a read error is likely. The rearrangement uses TRBV27 and TRBJ1-5; tentatively, D is TRBD1 (5 bases). Germline V gives CDR1 MNHEY, CDR2 SMNVEV (reference sequence). Trimming left V 5 bases short and J 6 bases short, with 14 bases between. The length of the CDR3 is 14 residues. Written as DNA, the CDR3 is TGTGCCAGCAGTGGGTGGGGGGAAGGTCAGCCCCAGCATCTT. Amino acids: CASSGWGEGQPQHL.

The chain links TRBV7-9 to TRBJ1-2, with 10 positions matching TRBD1. The CDR3 is 19 residues long. Germline CDR1 SEHNR, CDR2 FQNEAQ (reference sequence). J was trimmed by 4 bases and V by 10 bases; bases with no gene match: 24. CDR3 region: CATPVGYGDRGRGGYGYTF. CDR3 nucleotides: TGTGCCACCCCAGTGGGGTATGGGGACAGGGGCCGCGGAGGCTATGGCTACACCTTC. Complete variable domain (other parts from reference TRBV7-9 and TRBJ1-2): DTGVSQNPRHKITKRGQNVTFRCDPISEHNRLYWYRQTLGQGPEFLTYFQNEAQLEKSRLLSDRFSAERPKGSFSTLEIQRTEQGDSAMYLCATPVGYGDRGRGGYGYTFGSGTRLTVV.

This sequence joins TRBV7-2 and TRBJ2-1; D unresolved. V lost 6 bases and J 9 bases, leaving 12 bases between the germline ends. This CDR3 region has 12 residues. Germline CDR1 is SGHTA and CDR2 is FQGNSA. CDR3 DNA sequence: TGTGCCAGCAGGCGAAGTAGTGGTGAGCAGTTCTTC. Amino acid sequence: CASRRSSGEQFF.

V and J are TRBV30 and TRBJ2-2, with 10 bases lining up with TRBD1. The CDR3 covers 13 residues. Germline lookup yields CDR1 GTSNPN and CDR2 SVGIG (reference sequence). The junction had 1 base not matched to a gene; V was cut back by 3 bases and J by 6 bases. The CDR3 spells CAWRGTGAGELFF. In DNA, the CDR3 is TGTGCCTGGAGGGGGACAGGGGCCGGGGAGCTGTTTTTT.

The chain carries TRBV7-3 and TRBJ2-1; possibly TRBD2 for D (5 bases). The CDR3 sequence is 16 residues long. The V end lost 5 bases, the J end lost 0 bases, and 14 bases lay between the germline ends. Germline V gene sequence: CDR1 SGHTA, CDR2 FQGTGA. As DNA, the CDR3 is TGTGCCAGCAGCCCAAAGCGGCGAAGCTCCTACAATGAGCAGTTCTTC. Encoded protein: CASSPKRRSSYNEQFF.

This chain joins TRBV6-2 or TRBV6-3 and TRBJ2-1, with 11 positions matching TRBD2. J was trimmed by 5 bases and V by 2 bases; bases with no gene match: 5. The CDR3 totals 16 residues. Germline V gene data show CDR1 as MNHEY and CDR2 as SVGEGT. The CDR3 region is CASSYPTSGANNEQFF. The CDR3 nucleotides read TGTGCCAGCAGTTACCCGACTAGCGGGGCCAACAATGAGCAGTTCTTC.

This sequence joins TRBV3-1 (or the pseudogene TRBV3-2) and TRBJ2-7; 7 positions agree with TRBD1. CDR1 LGHDT and CDR2 YNNKEL come from the germline V gene (reference sequence). This CDR3 is built from 14 residues. Trimming at V came to 3 bases and at J to 3 bases, leaving 5 bases not matched to a gene. The CDR3 is CASSQLRGHYEQYV. In DNA form, the CDR3 reads TGTGCCAGCAGCCAGTTGAGGGGGCACTACGAGCAGTACGTC.

This clone came up a few times. V is TRBV30 and J is TRBJ1-6, with 8 bases that match TRBD1. This CDR3 is built from 14 residues. CDR1 and CDR2 (germline): GTSNPN, SVGIG (reference sequence). V trimming: 5 bases; J trimming: 6 bases; junction bases outside the gene matches: 6. The CDR3 loop is CAWGGDRLNSPLHF. In DNA form, the CDR3 reads TGTGCCTGGGGAGGGGACAGGCTTAATTCACCCCTCCACTTT.

This clone occurred a few times. The rearrangement uses TRBV10-3 and TRBJ1-5; D unresolved. V lost 5 bases and J lost 4, with 21 bases in between. The CDR3 covers 17 residues. In germline, CDR1 is ENHRY, CDR2 SYGVKD. For the CDR3, the DNA is TGTGCCATCAGTTTGGGGAGGCCGGGAGGGCGAAATCAGCCCCAGCATTTT. This encodes CAISLGRPGGRNQPQHF.

The chain links TRBV4-1 to TRBJ2-4; no firm D call. Germline V CDR1 and CDR2: MGHRA, YSYEKL. V was trimmed by 2 bases and J by 0 bases, leaving 8 bases between them. CDR3 length: 15 amino acids. CDR3 nucleotide sequence: TGCGCCAGCAGCCAAACAGTCCTAGCCAAAAACATTCAGTACTTC. This codes for CASSQTVLAKNIQYF.

The gene calls are TRBV5-6 and TRBJ2-7, with a possible D match to TRBD2 (5 bases). Germline assignment: CDR1 SGHDT and CDR2 YYEEEE. Trimming stripped 4 bases from V and 6 bases from J, with 14 bases between. CDR3 length: 13 residues. CDR3: CASSGPLGGEQYF. The DNA for the CDR3 is TGTGCCAGCAGCGGCCCGCTAGGAGGCGAGCAGTACTTC.

The rearrangement uses TRBV7-2 and TRBJ1-2; D remains unclear. Germline assignment: CDR1 SGHTA and CDR2 FQGNSA. Trimming left V 5 bases short and J 4 bases short, with 11 bases between. This CDR3 region has 13 residues. DNA for the CDR3: TGTGCCAGCAGCCCGAATCTCAGCTATGGCTACACCTTC. It yields the protein CASSPNLSYGYTF. Complete variable domain (other parts from reference TRBV7-2 and TRBJ1-2): GAGVSQSPSNKVTEKGKDVELRCDPISGHTALYWYRQSLGQGLEFLIYFQGNSAPDKSGLPSDRFSAERTGGSVSTLTIQRTQQEDSAVYLCASSPNLSYGYTFGSGTRLTVV.

The J gene is TRBJ1-1, the V gene TRBV6-2 or TRBV6-3, with 8 bases identical to TRBD1. With 4 bases clipped from V and 5 bases from J, the junction kept 12 bases outside the gene matches. Germline V gene data show CDR1 as MNHEY and CDR2 as SVGEGT. This CDR3 region has 16 residues. The CDR3 region has the DNA TGTGCCAGCAGTTTATCAACCGAGACAGGGGAGACTGAAGCTTTCTTT. The encoded protein is CASSLSTETGETEAFF.

This rearrangement joins TRBV6-5 to TRBJ2-7, with TRBD1 identical over 7 bases. J lost 0 bases, V lost 2 bases, and 4 bases had no gene match. Germline CDR1 reads MNHEY; CDR2 reads SVGAGI. The length of the CDR3 is 15 residues. The CDR3 coding sequence is TGTGCCAGCAGTTACGGGACAGCCAGCTCCTACGAGCAGTACTTC. As protein: CASSYGTASSYEQYF.